Shown below are 20 T cell receptor beta chains from a single sample sequenced in a study of breast tumors, draining lymph nodes, adjacent tissues. Samples came from axillary lymph nodes draining the breast cancer. In TCRdb, the multiplex PCR reads were re-called with MiXCR into one record per CDR3 protein. The profile shows about 150,000 distinct CDR3 sequences, 32% of them singletons. Source material: axillary lymph node tissue. All receptors come from a female donor with breast cancer. Some clones in this sample may be carry-over from other donors' samples.

The rearrangement joins TRBV9 to TRBJ2-1; 10 nucleotides agree with TRBD2. Unmatched junction bases numbered 6, after V lost 4 bases and J lost 5 bases. Germline lookup yields CDR1 SGDLS and CDR2 YYNGEE. This CDR3 comprises 15 residues. The CDR3 DNA is TGTGCCAGCAGCTACAGCGGGGGGGGAAACAATGAGCAGTTCTTC. It translates to CASSYSGGGNNEQFF.

A remark on this clonotype: Germline is not matched at one junction end, which may reflect a read error. CDR3 in amino acids: CATSAPGSSTDTQYF. In nucleotides, the CDR3 is TGTGCCACCAGTGCCCCCGGGTCTAGCACAGATACGCAGTATTTT. The chain links TRBV12-3 or TRBV12-4 to TRBJ2-3; no firm D call. The CDR3 totals 15 residues.

This clonotype was seen repeatedly, ten times or more. The chain links TRBV4-2 to TRBJ1-3; unclear D gene. Trimming left V 1 base short and J 0 bases short, with 7 bases between. CDR1 is LGHNA and CDR2 is YNFKEQ in the germline V gene. This CDR3 spans 15 amino acids. The CDR3 DNA is TGTGCCAGCAGCCAAGCGACGGACTCTGGAAACACCATATATTTT. Translation gives CASSQATDSGNTIYF.

Note on this clonotype: This clone may be a read error of a much larger clone one base away. The chain couples TRBV6-1 to TRBJ1-2; D not certain. The CDR3 is 13 amino acids. From germline, CDR1 is MNHNS and CDR2 SASEGT. Trimming stripped 4 bases from V and 5 bases from J, with 11 bases between. CDR3 residues: CASSVTGGYGYTF. CDR3 bases: TGTGCCAGCAGTGTGACGGGAGGGTATGGCTACACCTTC.

The table lists this clonotype with many counts. The CDR3 protein is CSLSGTYGYTF. CDR3 sequence (DNA): TGCAGTTTGTCAGGGACCTATGGCTACACCTTC. The rearrangement links TRBV20-1 to TRBJ1-2, with D maybe TRBD1 (5 bases). The CDR3 loop spans 11 amino acids. The germline CDR1 and CDR2 sequences are DFQATT and SNEGSKA (reference sequence). Trimming removed 8 bases at V and 4 bases at J, with 11 bases between.

Concerning this clonotype: This may be a read error, as it is one base from a much larger clone. The rearrangement uses TRBV6-1 and TRBJ1-3, with D possibly being TRBD1 (5 bases). Germline V gene data show CDR1 as MNHNS and CDR2 as SASEGT. CDR3 length equals 15 residues. The CDR3 nucleotides are TGTGCCAGCAGTGAAGGCGGGACCGCAGGAAGCACCATATATTTT. This gives the protein CASSEGGTAGSTIYF.

The sample holds many counts of this clonotype. The rearrangement joins TRBV12-3 or TRBV12-4 to TRBJ1-6; 11 bases are shared with TRBD1. V lost 3 bases and J lost 7; bases outside the gene matches: 2. CDR3 length: 15 residues. The CDR3 coding sequence is TGTGCCAGCAGTTTCCGGGACAGGGGGAATTCACCCCTCCACTTT. This translates into CASSFRDRGNSPLHF.

This clonotype appeared many times. The chain combines TRBV14 with TRBJ2-6; unclear D gene. Germline CDR1 reads SGHDN; CDR2 reads FVKESK. Trimming stripped 0 bases from V and 2 bases from J, with 14 bases between. The CDR3 loop spans 18 amino acids. CDR3 DNA sequence: TGTGCCAGCAGCCAAGACACCTTCCTGGGGACTGGGGCCAACGTCCTGACTTTC. Its protein product is CASSQDTFLGTGANVLTF.

This clonotype was detected ten times or more. The V and J genes are TRBV6-5 and TRBJ1-2; D possibly corresponds to TRBD1 (5 bases). Trimming took 5 bases from V and 4 from J, leaving 14 bases between them. Germline V lookup: CDR1 MNHEY, CDR2 SVGAGI. The CDR3 has 14 amino acids. This chain's CDR3 is CASSHSAGLYGYTF. The CDR3 region has the DNA TGTGCCAGCAGTCACAGTGCAGGGCTCTATGGCTACACCTTC.

This clonotype was seen only once. The junction shows a germline mismatch at one end, possibly a read error. The V gene is TRBV24-1, the J gene TRBJ1-2; D ambiguous. The V gene's germline CDR1 is KGHDR and CDR2 SFDVKD. The CDR3 contains 14 residues. The CDR3 DNA is TGTGCCACCAGAGATTCAGGAACCGGTAGGGGCTACACCTTC. It encodes CATRDSGTGRGYTF.

This clonotype came up many times. The rearrangement links TRBV9 to TRBJ1-2; a weak D match, TRBD1 (5 bases). The CDR3 has 14 amino acids. The germline V gene has CDR1 SGDLS and CDR2 YYNGEE. Trimming took 2 bases from V and 4 from J, leaving 12 bases between them. CDR3 DNA: TGTGCCAGCAGCGTCTCAACAGGCTCCTATGGCTACACCTTC. Amino acids: CASSVSTGSYGYTF.

Notes on this clonotype: As the CDR3 is not closed by the conserved phenylalanine or tryptophan, this likely results from a read error. The CDR3, as DNA: TGTGCCAGCAGTTACTCGTCAAGAAACTACGAGCAGTACCTC. Residues: CASSYSSRNYEQYL. V usage is TRBV12-3 or TRBV12-4 and J usage is TRBJ2-7, with unresolved D. The ends were cut back, 4 bases at V and 3 bases at J, with 13 bases in the middle. The CDR3 has 14 amino acids.

This clonotype has just a few counts. This chain links TRBV20-1 with TRBJ1-6; D is possibly TRBD1 (6 bases). There are 16 residues in the CDR3. Trimming took off 5 bases at V and 6 bases at J, with 20 bases between the two ends. Germline V CDR1 and CDR2: DFQATT, SNEGSKA (reference sequence). CDR3 DNA: TGCAGTGCTCCCGGGACACCAGGAACCTCTAATTCACCCCTCCACTTT. Amino acids: CSAPGTPGTSNSPLHF.

To note about this clonotype: As the CDR3 is not closed by the conserved phenylalanine or tryptophan, this likely results from a read error. CDR3 nucleotides: TGTGCCAGCAGTGATGGGGGGGGCTCCTACAATGAGCAGTTCAAC. Encoded protein: CASSDGGGSYNEQFN. The chain is built from TRBV25-1 and TRBJ2-1; 7 bases fit TRBD2. From germline, CDR1 is MGHDK and CDR2 SYGVNS. V was pared by 3 bases and J by 0 bases, with 2 bases of the junction left unmatched. This CDR3 spans 15 amino acids.

Details on this clonotype: A much larger clonotype is one base distant, so this may be a read error. The rearrangement links TRBV28 to TRBJ1-4; D remains ambiguous. Germline CDR1 reads MDHEN; CDR2 reads SYDVKM. V lost 3 bases to trimming and J lost 15 bases, with 14 bases between them. The CDR3 is 12 amino acids. Written as DNA, the CDR3 is TGTGCCAGCAGTTTTCATGAGGGAAAGGTGTTTTTT. This sequence encodes CASSFHEGKVFF.

This chain links TRBV11-2 with TRBJ2-5, with TRBD2 identical over 11 bases. Germline V gene sequence: CDR1 SGHAT, CDR2 FQNNGV. CDR3 size: 18 residues. V shed 3 bases and J 4 bases; nucleotides not matched to a gene: 13. The CDR3 DNA reads as TGTGCCAGCAGCTTCCTCGGACTAGCGGGTTGGGAGGGAGAGACCCAGTACTTC. It yields the protein CASSFLGLAGWEGETQYF. Full variable domain (remainder filled in from reference TRBV11-2 and TRBJ2-5): EAGVAQSPRYKIIEKRQSVAFWCNPISGHATLYWYQQILGQGPKLLIQFQNNGVVDDSQLPKDRFSAERLKGVDSTLKIQPAKLEDSAVYLCASSFLGLAGWEGETQYFGPGTRLLVL.

The rearrangement joins TRBV6-5 to TRBJ2-5; perhaps TRBD2 as D (6 bases). The CDR3 is made up of 15 amino acids. V gave up 6 bases and J gave up 7 bases, with 21 bases separating them. Germline V lookup: CDR1 MNHEY, CDR2 SVGAGI. CDR3 sequence: CASRPWDSLSGTQYF. CDR3 nucleotide sequence: TGTGCCAGCAGGCCTTGGGACTCCCTAAGTGGGACCCAGTACTTC.

This clonotype was counted many times. The rearrangement joins TRBV6-4 to TRBJ1-2; D may be TRBD1 (6 bases). The V end lost 5 bases, the J end lost 6 bases, and 16 bases lay between the germline ends. Germline CDR1 MRHNA, CDR2 SNTAGT. The CDR3 contains 14 residues. This CDR3 reads CASSPQPDSDGYTF. The CDR3 DNA follows: TGTGCCAGCAGTCCTCAACCGGACAGCGATGGCTACACCTTC.

This clonotype was counted ten times or more. The chain couples TRBV30 to TRBJ1-2; unclear D gene. From germline, CDR1 is GTSNPN and CDR2 SVGIG (reference sequence). Deletions cut 6 bases from V and 5 bases from J, with 10 bases between. This CDR3 contains 11 residues. CDR3 region: CACGKNYGYTF. The CDR3 DNA reads as TGTGCCTGTGGCAAAAATTATGGCTACACCTTC.

This chain links TRBV10-3 with TRBJ2-7, with 11 bases lining up with TRBD1. This CDR3 region has 14 residues. Germline V gives CDR1 ENHRY, CDR2 SYGVKD. CDR3 loop: CAIVGGQGGSEQYV. CDR3 nucleotides: TGTGCCATCGTGGGGGGACAGGGGGGATCCGAGCAGTACGTG.